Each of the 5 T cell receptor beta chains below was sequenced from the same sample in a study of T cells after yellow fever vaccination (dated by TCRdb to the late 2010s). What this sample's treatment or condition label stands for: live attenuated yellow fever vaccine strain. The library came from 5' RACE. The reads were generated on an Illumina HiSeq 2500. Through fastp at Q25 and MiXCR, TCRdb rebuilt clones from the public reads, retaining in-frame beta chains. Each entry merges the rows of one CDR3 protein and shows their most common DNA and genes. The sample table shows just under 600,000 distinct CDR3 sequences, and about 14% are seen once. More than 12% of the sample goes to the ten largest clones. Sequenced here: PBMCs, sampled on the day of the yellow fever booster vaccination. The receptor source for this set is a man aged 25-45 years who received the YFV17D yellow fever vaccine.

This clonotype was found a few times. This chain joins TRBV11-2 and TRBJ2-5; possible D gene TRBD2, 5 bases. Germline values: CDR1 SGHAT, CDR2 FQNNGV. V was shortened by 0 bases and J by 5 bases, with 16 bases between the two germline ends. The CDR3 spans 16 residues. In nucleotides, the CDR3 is TGTGCCAGCAGCTTAGACCCTCAGCGGCGAGGCGAGACCCAGTACTTC. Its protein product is CASSLDPQRRGETQYF.

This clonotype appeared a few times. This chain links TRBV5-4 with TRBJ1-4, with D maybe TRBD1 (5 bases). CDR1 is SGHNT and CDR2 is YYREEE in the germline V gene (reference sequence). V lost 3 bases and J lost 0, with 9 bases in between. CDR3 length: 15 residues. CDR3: CASSSMGATNEKLFF. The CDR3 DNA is TGTGCCAGCAGCTCCATGGGGGCAACTAATGAAAAACTGTTTTTT.

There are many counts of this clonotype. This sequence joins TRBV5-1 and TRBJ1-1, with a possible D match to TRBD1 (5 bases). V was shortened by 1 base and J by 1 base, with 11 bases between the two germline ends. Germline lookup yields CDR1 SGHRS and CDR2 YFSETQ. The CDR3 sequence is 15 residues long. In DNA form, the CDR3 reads TGCGCCAGCAGCTTGCTGGGACGAGGGAACACTGAAGCTTTCTTT. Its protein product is CASSLLGRGNTEAFF.

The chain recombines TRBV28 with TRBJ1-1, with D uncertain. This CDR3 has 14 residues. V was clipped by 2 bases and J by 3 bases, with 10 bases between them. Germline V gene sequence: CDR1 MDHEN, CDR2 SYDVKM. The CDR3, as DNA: TGTGCCAGCAGTTTAAGAGGCTCACACACTGAAGCTTTCTTT. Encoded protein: CASSLRGSHTEAFF.

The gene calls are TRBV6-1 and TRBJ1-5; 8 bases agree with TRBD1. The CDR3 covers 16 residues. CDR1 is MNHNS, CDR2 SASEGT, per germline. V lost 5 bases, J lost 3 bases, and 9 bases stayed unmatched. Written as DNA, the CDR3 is TGTGCCAGCAGTACAAGGACAGGGTGGGACAATCAGCCCCAGCATTTT. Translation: CASSTRTGWDNQPQHF.